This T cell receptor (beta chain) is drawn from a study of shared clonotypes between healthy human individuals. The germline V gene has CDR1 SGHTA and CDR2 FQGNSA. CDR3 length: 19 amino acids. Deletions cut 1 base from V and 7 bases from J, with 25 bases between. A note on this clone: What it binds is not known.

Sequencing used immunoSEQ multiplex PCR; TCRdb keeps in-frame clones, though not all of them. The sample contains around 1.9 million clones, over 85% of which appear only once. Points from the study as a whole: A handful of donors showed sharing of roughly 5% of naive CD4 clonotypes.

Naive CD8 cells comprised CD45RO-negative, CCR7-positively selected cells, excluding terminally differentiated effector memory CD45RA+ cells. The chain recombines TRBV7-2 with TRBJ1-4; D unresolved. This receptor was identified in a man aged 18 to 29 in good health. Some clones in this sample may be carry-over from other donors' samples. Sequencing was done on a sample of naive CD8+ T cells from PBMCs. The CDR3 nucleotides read TGTGCCAGCAGCTTAGAGCCCTATAGACGGAACCTGGGCGGTGAAAAACTGTTTTTT. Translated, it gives CASSLEPYRRNLGGEKLFF.